The 11 T cell receptor beta chains below all came from one sample that was sequenced in a study of prognosis after radiotherapy for stage I lung cancer. By two-round multiplex PCR, the TCR beta CDR3 was amplified from genomic DNA. Round one of PCR was performed, and it used primers specific to each TRBV and TRBJ gene. Each CDR3 protein gets one entry after TCRdb re-called the multiplex PCR reads with MiXCR. In the table there are about 27,000 distinct CDR3 sequences, approximately 29% of which are singletons. The specimen was PBMCs, collected before or after stereotactic body radiation therapy (not recorded which). Receptors originate from a donor aged 50 or older with non-small cell lung cancer.

This rearrangement joins TRBV5-6 to TRBJ1-2, with 8 bases that match TRBD1. V shed 4 bases, J shed 7 bases, and the junction held 6 bases outside the gene matches. This CDR3 contains 13 residues. Germline-derived CDR1 and CDR2 are SGHDT and YYEEEE. The CDR3 region has the DNA TGTGCCAGCAGCCTGACAGGGGTAGGTGGCTACACCTTC. This sequence encodes CASSLTGVGGYTF.

This clonotype was recorded only once. The rearrangement links TRBV11-2 to TRBJ2-7; no clear D gene. The germline V gene encodes CDR1 SGHAT and CDR2 FQNNGV. There are 15 residues in the CDR3. Deletions cut 4 bases from V and 3 bases from J, with 16 bases between. In nucleotides, the CDR3 is TGTGCCAGCAGCTCGGCCCCCAGGTACCGCTACGAGCAGTACTTC. This gives the protein CASSSAPRYRYEQYF.

This clonotype was seen ten or more times. The V call is TRBV5-1, the J call TRBJ2-1; 12 nucleotides agree with TRBD1. There are 16 residues in the CDR3. The V segment lost 4 bases and the J segment 4 bases; nucleotides outside the gene matches: 6. Germline V gene lookup returns CDR1 SGHRS and CDR2 YFSETQ. The CDR3 DNA sequence: TGCGCCAGCAGCCCGGGACAGGGGGCAGTTTACAATGAGCAGTTCTTC. Protein sequence: CASSPGQGAVYNEQFF. The full variable domain, its missing parts supplied by reference TRBV5-1 and TRBJ2-1, is KAGVTQTPRYLIKTRGQQVTLSCSPISGHRSVSWYQQTPGQGLQFLFEYFSETQRNKGNFPGRFSGRQFSNSRSEMNVSTLELGDSALYLCASSPGQGAVYNEQFFGPGTRLTVL.

This clonotype showed up many times. The chain recombines TRBV11-2 with TRBJ2-7; TRBD2 agrees at 8 bases. Losses at the gene ends were 10 bases for V and 0 bases for J; bases not matched to a gene: 14. The CDR3 runs 16 residues. Germline V gene lookup returns CDR1 SGHAT and CDR2 FQNNGV. The CDR3 spells CAIHPRDGRDSYEQYF. The CDR3 DNA sequence: TGTGCCATCCACCCCCGAGACGGGAGGGACTCCTACGAGCAGTACTTC.

At least ten counts were recorded for this clonotype. The chain joins TRBV6-1 to TRBJ2-5, with D perhaps assigned TRBD1 or TRBD2 (6 bases each). Germline values: CDR1 MNHNS, CDR2 SASEGT. The CDR3 contains 14 residues. With 5 bases removed from V and 5 bases from J, the gap between germline ends came to 15 bases. For the CDR3, the DNA is TGTGCCAGCAGTCGACCGGGGGCGGGGGAGACCCAGTACTTC. It yields the protein CASSRPGAGETQYF.

This clonotype has at least ten counts. The CDR3 DNA sequence: TGTGCCAGCAGTTTAACCGGGACAGGGTTCTATGGCTACACCTTC. Translating gives CASSLTGTGFYGYTF. The genes are TRBV6-5 and TRBJ1-2, with TRBD1 matching over 9 bases. Per germline, CDR1 MNHEY and CDR2 SVGAGI. J lost 4 bases, V lost 4 bases, and 7 bases had no gene match. The CDR3 is 15 residues long.

At least ten counts were recorded for this clonotype. CDR3 in amino acids: CATGGKRETNEQFF. CDR3 DNA: TGTGCCACCGGCGGCAAGCGGGAGACGAATGAGCAGTTCTTC. This chain joins TRBV10-3 and TRBJ2-1, with 8 positions matching TRBD2. The germline CDR1 and CDR2 sequences are ENHRY and SYGVKD. This CDR3 spans 14 amino acids. Trimming took 10 bases from V and 7 from J; bases not matched to a gene: 12.

This chain joins TRBV28 and TRBJ2-7; TRBD1 agrees at 7 bases. The CDR3 is 14 amino acids. Trimming at V came to 3 bases and at J to 6 bases, leaving 8 bases not matched to a gene. Germline assignment: CDR1 MDHEN and CDR2 SYDVKM. CDR3 coding DNA: TGTGCCAGCAGTTTGTATAGGGGGCCAGGCGAGCAGTACTTC. Translation: CASSLYRGPGEQYF. Filled out from reference TRBV28 and TRBJ2-7, the complete variable domain reads DVKVTQSSRYLVKRTGEKVFLECVQDMDHENMFWYRQDPGLGLRLIYFSYDVKMKEKGDIPEGYSVSREKKERFSLILESASTNQTSMYLCASSLYRGPGEQYFGPGTRLTVT.

Ten or more counts support this clonotype. V and J are TRBV4-2 and TRBJ2-7; D unclear. The CDR3 consists of 12 residues. V was shortened by 0 bases and J by 6 bases, with 6 bases between the two germline ends. Germline CDR1 reads LGHNA; CDR2 reads YNFKEQ. As DNA, the CDR3 is TGTGCCAGCAGCCAAGATTGGAGCGAGCAGTACTTC. Translated, it gives CASSQDWSEQYF.

J is TRBJ1-2 and V is TRBV20-1; unclear D gene. Germline loops: CDR1 DFQATT, CDR2 SNEGSKA (reference sequence). Trimming took 6 bases from V and 9 from J, leaving 17 bases between them. The CDR3 totals 12 residues. The CDR3 protein is CSAEEDGSSYTF. The CDR3 region has the DNA TGCAGTGCCGAGGAGGACGGATCGAGCTACACCTTC.

This clonotype has at least ten counts. The genes are TRBV28 and TRBJ2-1, with D unresolved. From germline, CDR1 is MDHEN and CDR2 SYDVKM. The CDR3 consists of 14 residues. V gave up 8 bases and J gave up 2 bases, with 13 bases separating them. In nucleotides, the CDR3 is TGTGCCAGCCTGACCGGGCCGGCCTACAATGAGCAGTTCTTC. Its protein is CASLTGPAYNEQFF.